Following are 13 T cell receptor beta chains from one sample sequenced in a study of blood T cell repertoires in COVID-19. Profiling relied on immunoSEQ multiplex PCR, and the TCRdb table lists in-frame clones only, not all of them. The sample contains 300,000 to 400,000 clones, roughly 84% of which appear only once. Sequenced material: PBMCs or T cells enriched from blood (not recorded which). Receptors were obtained from a woman aged 25 to 39 who had recovered from COVID-19.

A note on this clone: Other DNA sequences in this sample translate to the same CDR3. The V and J genes are TRBV5-1 and TRBJ1-2; D uncertain. V shed 5 bases and J shed 3 bases, with 11 bases lying between them. CDR1 SGHRS and CDR2 YFSETQ come from the germline V gene. CDR3 length: 13 residues. For the CDR3, the DNA is TGCGCCAGCAGTCTGTCCGGGGACTATGGCTACACCTTC. Amino acids: CASSLSGDYGYTF.

This CDR3 reads CASSRTGEAGYTF. The CDR3 nucleotides are TGTGCCAGCAGCCGGACGGGGGAGGCTGGCTACACCTTC. The rearrangement links TRBV12-3 or TRBV12-4 to TRBJ1-2; possibly TRBD1 for D (5 bases). The CDR3 covers 13 residues. With 6 bases removed from V and 7 bases from J, the gap between germline ends came to 15 bases.

The rearrangement uses TRBV28 and TRBJ1-6; D perhaps matches TRBD1 (6 bases). This CDR3 has 17 residues. V shed 6 bases and J shed 4 bases, with 19 bases lying between them. Germline V CDR1 and CDR2: MDHEN, SYDVKM. CDR3 nucleotides: TGTGCCAGCAGATCGGACAGCCGACTCAGTTATAATTCACCCCTCCACTTT. Translating it yields CASRSDSRLSYNSPLHF.

In its sample, this clone was seen once. The chain recombines TRBV18 with TRBJ1-1; D gene ambiguous. Germline-derived CDR1 and CDR2 are KGHSH and LQKENI. The V and J ends lost 2 bases and 7 bases respectively, with 17 bases between them. The CDR3 covers 15 residues. The CDR3 sequence is CASSPNSQPRLEAFF. CDR3 DNA sequence: TGTGCCAGCTCACCAAACTCCCAACCCAGACTTGAAGCTTTCTTT. The full variable domain, rest sourced from reference TRBV18 and TRBJ1-1, is NAGVMQNPRHLVRRRGQEARLRCSPMKGHSHVYWYRQLPEEGLKFMVYLQKENIIDESGMPKERFSAEFPKEGPSILRIQQVVRGDSAAYFCASSPNSQPRLEAFFGQGTRLTVV.

The chain is built from TRBV6-6 and TRBJ2-1; a possible D gene is TRBD1 (6 bases). CDR3 length: 13 residues. Trimming stripped 11 bases from V and 0 bases from J, with 11 bases between. Germline V gene lookup returns CDR1 MNHNY and CDR2 SVGAGI (reference sequence). The CDR3, as DNA: TGTGCCGCCCGGACAGACTCCTACAATGAGCAGTTCTTC. This gives the protein CAARTDSYNEQFF.

The chain couples TRBV3-1 (or the pseudogene TRBV3-2) to TRBJ2-5, with D possibly TRBD2 on 6 matching bases. V lost 0 bases and J 2 bases, leaving 22 bases between the germline ends. This CDR3 is built from 19 residues. Germline V gene sequence: CDR1 LGHDT, CDR2 YNNKEL (reference sequence). The CDR3 loop reads CASSQDDEEGSPRQETQYF. The CDR3 DNA is TGTGCCAGCAGCCAAGACGATGAGGAGGGCAGTCCGAGGCAAGAGACCCAGTACTTC.

The V and J genes are TRBV7-7 and TRBJ2-5; 13 bases map to TRBD2. CDR3 length equals 15 residues. CDR1 SSHAT and CDR2 FNYEAQ come from the germline V gene (reference sequence). The V gene end was trimmed by 5 bases and the J gene end by 3 bases; junction bases not matched to a gene: 3. The CDR3: CASSVGLAGKETQYF. CDR3 nucleotides: TGTGCCAGCAGCGTGGGACTAGCGGGAAAAGAGACCCAGTACTTC. Full variable domain (missing parts from reference TRBV7-7 and TRBJ2-5): GAGVSQSPRYKVTKRGQDVTLRCDPISSHATLYWYQQALGQGPEFLTYFNYEAQPDKSGLPSDRFSAERPEGSISTLTIQRTEQRDSAMYRCASSVGLAGKETQYFGPGTRLLVL.

The chain employs TRBV7-8 and TRBJ1-5; 8 bases agree with TRBD1. The CDR3 totals 15 residues. Germline CDR1 SGHVS, CDR2 FQNEAQ. Trimming cost V 5 bases and J 3 bases; bases outside gene matches: 6. CDR3 loop: CASSLDRGNNQPQHF. The CDR3 DNA reads TGTGCCAGCAGCCTCGACAGGGGAAACAATCAGCCCCAGCATTTT.

Concerning this clone itself: The sample has other DNA sequences that encode this CDR3 too. The chain combines TRBV9 with TRBJ2-7; the match to TRBD2 covers 8 bases. Germline V gives CDR1 SGDLS, CDR2 YYNGEE. V was clipped by 0 bases and J by 4 bases; unmatched bases: 3. The CDR3 length is 14 residues. This chain's CDR3 is CASSVAGGGYEQYF. CDR3 DNA: TGTGCCAGCAGCGTAGCGGGGGGGGGATACGAGCAGTACTTC.

The chain links TRBV2 to TRBJ2-7; 7 bases are shared with TRBD2. Germline lookup yields CDR1 SNHLY and CDR2 FYNNEI. The CDR3 is made up of 11 amino acids. Trimming took 10 bases from V and 6 from J; bases not matched to a gene: 6. The CDR3 DNA reads as TGTGCCACCGTACTAGCGTCCGAGCAGTACTTC. Protein sequence: CATVLASEQYF.

This chain connects TRBV12-3 or TRBV12-4 to TRBJ1-1; TRBD1 might be the D (5 bases). The CDR3 contains 13 residues. V gave up 6 bases and J gave up 5 bases, with 13 bases separating them. Here the CDR3 DNA reads TGTGCCAGCAGGACCTGGGGGGATACTGAAGCTTTCTTT. Its translation is CASRTWGDTEAFF.

This clone was found once. This chain connects TRBV2 to TRBJ1-4; 7 bases fit TRBD1. The CDR3 extends over 15 amino acids. Germline CDR1 reads SNHLY; CDR2 reads FYNNEI. Trimming cost V 0 bases and J 8 bases; bases outside gene matches: 6. The CDR3 reads CASSEATRTGEKLFF. The CDR3 DNA reads TGTGCCAGCAGTGAAGCGACCCGGACAGGAGAAAAACTGTTTTTT.

The J gene is TRBJ1-1, the V gene TRBV6-5; no firm D call. Germline CDR1 reads MNHEY; CDR2 reads SVGAGI. V was pared by 3 bases and J by 1 base, with 12 bases between. This CDR3 spans 15 amino acids. CDR3 nucleotides: TGTGCCAGCAGTTATTCGATGGAGGCGAACACTGAAGCTTTCTTT. Amino acid sequence: CASSYSMEANTEAFF.